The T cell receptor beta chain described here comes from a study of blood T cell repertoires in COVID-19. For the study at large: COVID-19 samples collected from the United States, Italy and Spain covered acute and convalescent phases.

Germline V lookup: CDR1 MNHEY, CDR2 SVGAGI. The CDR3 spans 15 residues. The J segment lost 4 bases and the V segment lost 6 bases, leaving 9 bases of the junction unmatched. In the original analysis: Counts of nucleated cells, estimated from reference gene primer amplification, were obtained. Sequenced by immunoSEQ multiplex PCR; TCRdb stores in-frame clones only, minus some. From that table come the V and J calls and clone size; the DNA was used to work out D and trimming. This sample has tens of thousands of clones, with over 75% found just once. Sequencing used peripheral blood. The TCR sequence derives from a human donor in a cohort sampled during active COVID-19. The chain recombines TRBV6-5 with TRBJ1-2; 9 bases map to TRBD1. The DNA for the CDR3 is TGTGCCAGCAGCCGTTTACAGGGGGCTGGCTATGGCTACACCTTC. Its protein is CASSRLQGAGYGYTF.